The rows below give T cell receptor beta chains drawn from one sample of a study of control samples from healthy donors and cancer patients. The repertoire was sequenced with immunoSEQ multiplex PCR; TCRdb's copy has only in-frame clones and lacks some. The profile shows under 200,000 clones, roughly 94% of them singletons. The sample was blood. These receptors were collected from a woman between 40 and 50 years old in good health. The CDR3 runs from the conserved cysteine through the conserved F or W. The order of the fields is clone size, J gene, D gene, V gene, CDR3 protein, CDR3 DNA. The D gene is left open where the match is weak. Clone sizes are given selectively: once, few, many, or a class where the clone is expanded.

>NA|TRBJ1-3|TRBD1|TRBV9
CASSEDQGAGNTIYF
TGTGCCAGCAGCGAAGATCAGGGGGCTGGAAACACCATATATTTT
>once|TRBJ1-1|TRBD1|TRBV27
CASSIDRGRTEAFF
TGTGCCAGCAGTATAGACAGGGGCAGGACTGAAGCTTTCTTT
>NA|TRBJ1-3|NA|TRBV3-1/TRBV3-2
CASSRPAGIAGNTIYF
TGTGCCAGCAGCCGTCCCGCAGGCATCGCTGGAAACACCATATATTTT
>NA|TRBJ2-7|TRBD2|TRBV29-1
CSGGSSYEQYF
TGCAGCGGCGGGAGCTCCTACGAGCAGTACTTC
>NA|TRBJ2-2|TRBD2|TRBV9
CASSVFSGSTGELFF
TGTGCCAGCAGCGTATTTAGCGGGAGCACCGGGGAGCTGTTTTTT
>NA|TRBJ1-2|NA|TRBV4-3
CASSSTYRVNYGYTF
TGCGCCAGCAGCTCGACCTACAGGGTTAACTATGGCTACACCTTC
>NA|TRBJ1-6|TRBD1|TRBV14
CASSRGQLNSPLHF
TGTGCCAGCAGCCGGGGACAGCTTAATTCACCCCTCCACTTT
>once|TRBJ2-7|NA|TRBV9
CASSVAGTGYEQYF
TGTGCCAGCAGCGTAGCCGGGACGGGATACGAGCAGTACTTC
>NA|TRBJ1-1|NA|TRBV12-3/TRBV12-4
CASSLPYTEAFF
TGTGCCAGCAGTTTGCCCTACACTGAAGCTTTCTTT
>NA|TRBJ1-6|NA|TRBV5-1
CASSSDGFANSPLHF
TGCGCCAGCAGCTCGGACGGATTTGCCAATTCACCCCTCCACTTT
>NA|TRBJ1-6|NA|TRBV6-5
CASGPELGSPLHF
TGTGCCAGCGGGCCCGAACTGGGGTCACCCCTCCACTTT
>NA|TRBJ1-5|NA|TRBV28
CASSFGWGQPNQPQHF
TGTGCCAGCAGTTTCGGTTGGGGACAACCTAATCAGCCCCAGCATTTT
>NA|TRBJ1-2|NA|TRBV12-5
CASAPTGSYGYTF
TGTGCTAGTGCCCCGACAGGATCCTATGGCTACACCTTC
>NA|TRBJ1-2|TRBD1|TRBV9
CASSDTGGWGYTF
TGTGCCAGCAGCGATACAGGGGGCTGGGGCTACACCTTC
>NA|TRBJ2-1|TRBD2|TRBV6-5
CASSHTSGRAGSRFF
TGTGCCAGCAGTCATACTAGCGGGAGGGCCGGTAGTAGGTTCTTC
>NA|TRBJ2-1|NA|TRBV2
CASGRDQGFGDEQFF
TGTGCCAGCGGACGGGACCAAGGCTTCGGGGATGAGCAGTTCTTC
>NA|TRBJ1-5|NA|TRBV6-2/TRBV6-3
CASSSLETEFRGPQHF
TGTGCCAGCAGTTCACTCGAAACAGAATTCCGAGGGCCCCAGCATTTT
>NA|TRBJ2-1|NA|TRBV24-1
CATSDFTGAGEQFF
TGTGCCACCAGTGATTTTACCGGGGCAGGTGAGCAGTTCTTC
>NA|TRBJ2-5|TRBD1|TRBV28
CASRGTGFSETQYF
TGTGCCAGCAGAGGGACAGGCTTTTCCGAGACCCAGTACTTC
>NA|TRBJ2-3|NA|TRBV20-1
CSASRVSTDTQYF
TGCAGTGCTAGTCGGGTTAGCACAGATACGCAGTATTTT
>NA|TRBJ2-1|NA|TRBV7-3
CASSALASVRSEQFF
TGTGCCAGCAGCGCTTTAGCCTCCGTGCGGAGTGAGCAGTTCTTC
>NA|TRBJ1-5|NA|TRBV24-1
CATSAGNQPQHF
TGTGCCACCAGTGCTGGAAATCAGCCCCAGCATTTT